This TCR beta chain appears in the sequencing data of a study of T cells in Graves' hyperthyroidism and ophthalmopathy. Uncontrolled infection, other autoimmune disease, pregnancy or lactation excluded patients. Amplification of TCR beta CDR3 regions used RNA as the template. HTBI primers were employed in a first-round RT-PCR of the TCR CDR3. TCRdb ran MiXCR on the multiplex PCR reads and lists one entry per CDR3 protein. Of roughly 700,000 distinct CDR3 sequences detected, 14% appear once; the ten largest clones hold roughly a tenth. Only a few counts were recorded for this clonotype. The V gene's germline CDR1 is LNHDA and CDR2 SQIVND (reference sequence). Trimming removed 6 bases at V and 4 bases at J, with 16 bases between. CDR3 length equals 15 residues.

The sample consisted of blood. This chain links TRBV19 with TRBJ1-5; D possibly corresponds to TRBD1 (5 bases). The sequence derives from a young woman with Graves' hyperthyroidism. The DNA for the CDR3 is TGTGCCAGTAGCCTGCCTCAGGGCCGGAATCAGCCCCAGCATTTT. It specifies CASSLPQGRNQPQHF.